The 26 T cell receptor beta chains below all came from one sample that was sequenced in a study of graft-versus-host responses after intestinal transplantation. TCRdb's table, derived via immunoSEQ multiplex PCR, lists solely in-frame clones and lacks some. This table holds roughly 110,000 clones, roughly 89% found once. The antigens of these receptors remain unknown. Sequences were derived from unstimulated CD4+ T cells sorted from spleen or lymph node cells, sampled before transplant. The source of these receptors is a human donor who was the organ donor for an intestinal transplant.

The J gene is TRBJ1-2, the V gene TRBV23-1; D remains ambiguous. TRBV23-1 is annotated as an ORF whose role is uncertain. Trimming left V 2 bases short and J 1 base short, with 8 bases between. CDR3 size: 14 residues. This chain's CDR3 is CASSQPEDNYGYTF. CDR3 nucleotide sequence: TGCGCCAGCAGTCAACCGGAGGATAACTATGGCTACACCTTC.

The V call is TRBV4-1, the J call TRBJ1-2, with D perhaps matching TRBD1 (5 bases). The germline V gene encodes CDR1 MGHRA and CDR2 YSYEKL. V was shortened by 1 base and J by 2 bases, with 14 bases between the two germline ends. This CDR3 comprises 16 residues. The CDR3, as DNA: TGCGCCAGCAGCCAAGGTGCGGTGGGGCCGAACTATGGCTACACCTTC. This encodes CASSQGAVGPNYGYTF.

The rearrangement uses TRBV5-1 and TRBJ2-5, with D perhaps being TRBD1 or TRBD2 (5 bases each). Trimming pared 1 base from V and 4 bases from J, leaving 17 bases between. Per the germline V gene, CDR1 is SGHRS and CDR2 is YFSETQ. This CDR3 spans 16 amino acids. The CDR3 bases are TGCGCCAGCAGCTTGTCCGGGACCCTCTGGGGAGAGACCCAGTACTTC. Translated, it gives CASSLSGTLWGETQYF.

This clone was counted a few times. This rearrangement joins TRBV5-1 to TRBJ2-7; 8 bases map to TRBD2. Looked up from germline, CDR1 is SGHRS and CDR2 is YFSETQ. Trimming at V came to 1 base and at J to 5 bases, leaving 11 bases not matched to a gene. The CDR3 runs 16 residues. The CDR3 protein is CASSLFFGGGQHEQYF. DNA of the CDR3: TGCGCCAGCAGCTTGTTCTTTGGCGGGGGGCAACACGAGCAGTACTTC.

This chain uses TRBV10-3 with TRBJ2-7; D is unresolved. Germline CDR1 and CDR2: ENHRY and SYGVKD. The CDR3 consists of 13 residues. Trimming stripped 7 bases from V and 5 bases from J, with 15 bases between. CDR3 nucleotides: TGTGCCATCAAGAGCGCCGTAGACCACGAGCAGTACTTC. This codes for CAIKSAVDHEQYF.

The V gene is TRBV9, the J gene TRBJ2-7, with 13 bases matching TRBD2. CDR3 length: 17 amino acids. Trimming at V came to 2 bases and at J to 6 bases, leaving 11 bases not matched to a gene. Germline V gives CDR1 SGDLS, CDR2 YYNGEE. CDR3 in amino acids: CASSVVTGTSGMGEQYF. The CDR3 bases are TGTGCCAGCAGCGTTGTGACCGGGACTAGCGGGATGGGCGAGCAGTACTTC.

The sample holds a few counts of this clone. V usage is TRBV2 and J usage is TRBJ2-4; TRBD2 is a possible D gene (5 bases). Trimming pared 4 bases from V and 6 bases from J, leaving 10 bases between. Looked up from germline, CDR1 is SNHLY and CDR2 is FYNNEI. The CDR3 contains 13 residues. DNA for the CDR3: TGTGCCAGCAGTGGGAACAGCGGAAACATTCAGTACTTC. Translation: CASSGNSGNIQYF. Full variable domain (remainder filled in from reference TRBV2 and TRBJ2-4): EPEVTQTPSHQVTQMGQEVILRCVPISNHLYFYWYRQILGQKVEFLVSFYNNEISEKSEIFDDQFSVERPDGSNFTLKIRSTKLEDSAMYFCASSGNSGNIQYFGAGTRLSVL.

CDR3: CASGSLRATGEQYF. The CDR3 region has the DNA TGTGCTAGTGGGTCGTTGAGGGCCACTGGGGAGCAGTACTTC. The chain joins TRBV12-5 to TRBJ2-7, with D tentatively TRBD2 (5 bases). Trimming pared 6 bases from V and 7 bases from J, leaving 19 bases between. This CDR3 comprises 14 residues. The germline gives CDR1 LGHNT, CDR2 FRNRAP.

The chain combines TRBV6-9 with TRBJ1-6; 9 nucleotides match TRBD1. CDR1 MNHGY and CDR2 SVAAGI come from the germline V gene. J lost 9 bases, V lost 3 bases, and 3 bases had no gene match. The CDR3 spans 14 residues. The CDR3 loop reads CASSYGTGISPLHF. The CDR3 region has the DNA TGTGCCAGCAGTTACGGGACAGGGATTTCACCCCTCCACTTT.

The gene calls are TRBV19 and TRBJ1-3; D is perhaps TRBD1 (6 bases). The germline V gene has CDR1 LNHDA and CDR2 SQIVND (reference sequence). The V and J ends lost 6 bases and 0 bases respectively, with 15 bases between them. The CDR3 contains 16 residues. The CDR3 DNA is TGTGCCAGTAGCCGACCTCGGGGGCACTCTGGAAACACCATATATTTT. Protein: CASSRPRGHSGNTIYF.

The chain recombines TRBV4-1 with TRBJ2-1; TRBD2 agrees at 11 bases. Losses at the gene ends were 4 bases for V and 0 bases for J; bases not matched to a gene: 11. The CDR3 runs 19 residues. Germline lookup yields CDR1 MGHRA and CDR2 YSYEKL. This chain's CDR3 is CASSLTSGGLLGSYNEQFF. For the CDR3, the DNA is TGCGCCAGCAGCCTCACTAGCGGGGGCCTCCTCGGCTCCTACAATGAGCAGTTCTTC.

The V and J genes are TRBV6-5 and TRBJ2-7; D might be TRBD1 or TRBD2, each matching 5 bases. V lost 5 bases, J lost 2 bases, and 13 bases lay in between. This CDR3 has 14 residues. CDR1 is MNHEY, CDR2 SVGAGI, per germline. The CDR3 loop reads CASSPGAGTYEQYF. Here the CDR3 DNA reads TGTGCCAGCAGTCCCGGGGCAGGTACCTACGAGCAGTACTTC.

The CDR3: CASISGQYTEAFF. The CDR3 DNA reads TGTGCCAGCATCTCAGGCCAGTACACTGAAGCTTTCTTT. V gene TRBV11-2 combines with J gene TRBJ1-1; D is ambiguous. Germline V gives CDR1 SGHAT, CDR2 FQNNGV. V was trimmed by 7 bases and J by 3 bases, leaving 12 bases between them. The CDR3 length is 13 residues.

The chain is built from TRBV18 and TRBJ1-1; maybe TRBD1 (5 bases). Per the germline V gene, CDR1 is KGHSH and CDR2 is LQKENI. The CDR3 has 16 amino acids. Trimming cost V 0 bases and J 4 bases, with 15 bases left between them. The CDR3 is CASSPPSEGRLTEAFF. The CDR3 DNA is TGTGCCAGCTCACCACCTTCGGAGGGGCGGCTCACTGAAGCTTTCTTT. Supplemented by reference TRBV18 and TRBJ1-1, the full variable domain reads NAGVMQNPRHLVRRRGQEARLRCSPMKGHSHVYWYRQLPEEGLKFMVYLQKENIIDESGMPKERFSAEFPKEGPSILRIQQVVRGDSAAYFCASSPPSEGRLTEAFFGQGTRLTVV.

The V and J genes are TRBV6-1 and TRBJ2-3; 8 nucleotides match TRBD1. The CDR3 contains 15 residues. Germline V gene data show CDR1 as MNHNS and CDR2 as SASEGT. Trimming cost V 3 bases and J 1 base; bases outside gene matches: 3. The CDR3 coding sequence is TGTGCCAGCAGTGATGGACAGGGTGGCACAGATACGCAGTATTTT. Protein sequence: CASSDGQGGTDTQYF.

The V gene is TRBV19, the J gene TRBJ1-1; 7 nucleotides match TRBD1. The CDR3 covers 15 residues. The germline V gene has CDR1 LNHDA and CDR2 SQIVND (reference sequence). After removal of 1 base from V and 6 bases from J, the junction contained 8 bases not matched to a gene. CDR3 sequence (DNA): TGTGCCAGTAGTATAGCAAACTGGGACAGACCTGAAGCTTTCTTT. Translation: CASSIANWDRPEAFF.

This clone was seen a handful of times. The chain is built from TRBV2 and TRBJ1-2; D is perhaps TRBD1 (5 bases). This CDR3 is built from 10 residues. Trimming left V 6 bases short and J 6 bases short, with 5 bases between. Germline loops: CDR1 SNHLY, CDR2 FYNNEI. The CDR3 nucleotides read TGTGCCAGCAGGGGGGATGGCTACACCTTC. Translated: CASRGDGYTF. Full variable domain (outside the CDR3, taken from reference TRBV2 and TRBJ1-2): EPEVTQTPSHQVTQMGQEVILRCVPISNHLYFYWYRQILGQKVEFLVSFYNNEISEKSEIFDDQFSVERPDGSNFTLKIRSTKLEDSAMYFCASRGDGYTFGSGTRLTVV.

This chain links TRBV23-1 with TRBJ2-4; TRBD1 might be the D (5 bases). TRBV23-1 is an ORF for which the function is uncertain. Trimming took off 7 bases at V and 5 bases at J, with 18 bases between the two ends. The CDR3 is 15 amino acids. The chain's CDR3 is CASTLFQGRENIQYF. The CDR3 DNA sequence: TGCGCCAGCACCCTCTTCCAGGGAAGGGAAAACATTCAGTACTTC.

This chain links TRBV4-2 with TRBJ2-1, with TRBD2 matching 11 bases. This CDR3 contains 15 residues. The V gene end was trimmed by 4 bases and the J gene end by 7 bases; junction bases not matched to a gene: 6. The germline V gene has CDR1 LGHNA and CDR2 YNFKEQ. In DNA form, the CDR3 reads TGTGCCAGCAGCCTACTAGCGGGAGTTGAAAATGAGCAGTTCTTC. Translated, it gives CASSLLAGVENEQFF.

V is TRBV5-1 and J is TRBJ2-7, with 8 bases matching TRBD1. Germline values: CDR1 SGHRS, CDR2 YFSETQ. V dropped 7 bases and J dropped 3; count of bases not matched to a gene: 18. This CDR3 has 17 amino acids. The CDR3: CASSGLVRGRAYYEQYF. As DNA, the CDR3 is TGCGCCAGCTCCGGGTTGGTCAGGGGGCGCGCCTACTACGAGCAGTACTTC.

In this sample, this clone turned up once. This rearrangement joins TRBV29-1 to TRBJ2-2; D call uncertain. CDR1 and CDR2 (germline): SQVTM, ANQGSEA. The CDR3 is 14 amino acids. V was trimmed by 6 bases and J by 0 bases, leaving 11 bases between them. The CDR3 protein is CSVAKHPNTGELFF. The CDR3 DNA reads TGCAGCGTGGCAAAGCATCCGAACACCGGGGAGCTGTTTTTT.

The table lists this clone with a count of one. This chain links TRBV7-6 with TRBJ2-7; 8 nucleotides align to TRBD2. The V and J ends lost 1 base and 3 bases, in that order; junction bases with no gene match: 2. This CDR3 is 14 amino acids long. Germline lookup yields CDR1 SGHVS and CDR2 FNYEAQ. CDR3 sequence: CASSLGLAGYEQYF. In DNA form, the CDR3 reads TGTGCCAGCAGCTTAGGCCTAGCGGGCTACGAGCAGTACTTC.

The chain couples TRBV10-1 to TRBJ2-7; the D gene could be TRBD1 or TRBD2 (5 bases each). Germline lookup yields CDR1 WNHNN and CDR2 SYGVQD (reference sequence). The CDR3 is 12 residues long. Trimming took 5 bases from V and 5 from J, leaving 10 bases between them. The CDR3: CASSQGVHEQYF. CDR3 bases: TGCGCCAGCAGTCAGGGAGTACACGAGCAGTACTTC.

The J gene is TRBJ2-2, the V gene TRBV7-9; D not certain. The germline V and J ends were trimmed by 5 bases and 4 bases, with 11 bases remaining between them. Germline-derived CDR1 and CDR2 are SEHNR and FQNEAQ (reference sequence). The CDR3 has 14 amino acids. The CDR3 nucleotides read TGTGCCAGCAGCGCTACCCGTGCCACCGGGGAGCTGTTTTTT. Encoded protein: CASSATRATGELFF.

The chain has TRBV6-5 and TRBJ2-1; 9 bases map to TRBD1. J lost 6 bases, V lost 5 bases, and 5 bases had no gene match. CDR3 length: 14 amino acids. Germline CDR1 MNHEY, CDR2 SVGAGI. DNA for the CDR3: TGTGCCAGCAGTGGGGGACAGGGTGTCAATGAGCAGTTCTTC. As protein: CASSGGQGVNEQFF.

V gene TRBV13 combines with J gene TRBJ2-1; TRBD1 might be the D (5 bases). Trimming shortened V by 2 bases and J by 4 bases, and 9 bases separated the two germline ends. CDR3 length: 14 residues. The germline CDR1 and CDR2 sequences are PRHDT and FYEKMQ (reference sequence). The CDR3 region has the DNA TGTGCCAGCAGCTTAAGGACACTTTACAATGAGCAGTTCTTC. This codes for CASSLRTLYNEQFF.